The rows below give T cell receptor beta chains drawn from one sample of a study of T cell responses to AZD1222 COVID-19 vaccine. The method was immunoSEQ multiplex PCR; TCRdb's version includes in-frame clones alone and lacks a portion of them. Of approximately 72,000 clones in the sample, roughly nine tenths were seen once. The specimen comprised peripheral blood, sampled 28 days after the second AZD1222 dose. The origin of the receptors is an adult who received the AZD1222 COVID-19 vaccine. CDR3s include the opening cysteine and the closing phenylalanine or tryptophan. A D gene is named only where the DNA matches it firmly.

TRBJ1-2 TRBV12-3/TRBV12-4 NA TGTGCCAGCAGTTTAAACACAGGGAGTGGCTACACCTTC CASSLNTGSGYTF
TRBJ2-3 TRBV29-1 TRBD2 TGCAGCGTTGATGGGGGAGGGGTCACAGATACGCAGTATTTT CSVDGGGVTDTQYF
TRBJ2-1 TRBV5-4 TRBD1 TGTGCCAGCAGCCCTACCGGGACAGGGGGTTTCAATGAGCAGTTCTTC CASSPTGTGGFNEQFF
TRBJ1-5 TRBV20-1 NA TGCAGTGCTATTACGAGCGGGACCCAGCATTTT CSAITSGTQHF
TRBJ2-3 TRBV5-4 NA TGTGCCAGCAGCTTGGCGAACAGGGAAGGGACAGATACGCAGTATTTT CASSLANREGTDTQYF
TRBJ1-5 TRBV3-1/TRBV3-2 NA TGTGCCAGCAGCCAAGATCATGATCAGCCCCAGCATTTT CASSQDHDQPQHF
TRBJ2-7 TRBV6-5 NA TGTGCCAGCAGAGCGAACCCCCAGGTAGGCTACGAGCAGTACTTC CASRANPQVGYEQYF
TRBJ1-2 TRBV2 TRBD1 TGTGCCAGCATTCCGGACAGGGACGATGGCTACACCTTC CASIPDRDDGYTF
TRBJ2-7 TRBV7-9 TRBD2 TGTGCCAGCAGCCCCTCAGGGAGTAGCGGGAACTACGAGCAGTACTTC CASSPSGSSGNYEQYF
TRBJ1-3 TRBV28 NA TGTGCCAGCAGTTTAGTCCGACTCTCTGGAAACACCATATATTTT CASSLVRLSGNTIYF
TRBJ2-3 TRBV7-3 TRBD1 TGTGCCAGCAGCTTAATGGGACAGGGCACAGATACGCAGTATTTT CASSLMGQGTDTQYF
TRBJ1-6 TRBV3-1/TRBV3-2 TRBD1 TGTGCCAGCAGGCCCGGGACAGGTCCTTCACCCCTCCACTTT CASRPGTGPSPLHF
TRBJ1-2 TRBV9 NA TGTGCCAGCAGCGTAGAGGCTGTCGCCGTATATGGCTACACCTTC CASSVEAVAVYGYTF
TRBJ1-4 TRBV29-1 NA TGCAGCGTTGAAGGGGGGGAAAAACTGTTTTTT CSVEGGEKLFF
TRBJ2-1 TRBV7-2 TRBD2 TGTGCCAGCAGCTTAGCGGGAGGGGCTTACAATGAGCAGTTCTTC CASSLAGGAYNEQFF
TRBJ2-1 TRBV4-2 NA TGTGCCAGCAGCCAAGGAGCTAGTCGATCCTACAATGAGCAGTTCTTC CASSQGASRSYNEQFF
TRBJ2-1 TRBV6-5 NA TGTGCCAGCGTTGTCAGTCTAGAAGGTAATGAGCAGTTCTTC CASVVSLEGNEQFF
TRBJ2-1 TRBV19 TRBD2 TGTGCCAGTAGTGACCCTGGGGGGAGGGCCCGGAGGTCTGAGCAGTTCTTC CASSDPGGRARRSEQFF
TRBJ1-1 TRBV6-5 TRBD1 TGTGCCAGCATTGGACAGGGATTCGGCACTGAAGCTTTCTTT CASIGQGFGTEAFF
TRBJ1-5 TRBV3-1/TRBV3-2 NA TGTGCCAGCAGCCAGGGAAGGGGTCATCAGCCCCAGCATTTT CASSQGRGHQPQHF
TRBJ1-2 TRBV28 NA TGTGCCAGCAGTTCCCTCCGGACAGCTTACTATGGCTACACCTTC CASSSLRTAYYGYTF
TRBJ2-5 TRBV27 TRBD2 TGTGCCAGCAACTCTCGAGGGCGGGAGGGCCGGAAGACCCAGTACTTC CASNSRGREGRKTQYF